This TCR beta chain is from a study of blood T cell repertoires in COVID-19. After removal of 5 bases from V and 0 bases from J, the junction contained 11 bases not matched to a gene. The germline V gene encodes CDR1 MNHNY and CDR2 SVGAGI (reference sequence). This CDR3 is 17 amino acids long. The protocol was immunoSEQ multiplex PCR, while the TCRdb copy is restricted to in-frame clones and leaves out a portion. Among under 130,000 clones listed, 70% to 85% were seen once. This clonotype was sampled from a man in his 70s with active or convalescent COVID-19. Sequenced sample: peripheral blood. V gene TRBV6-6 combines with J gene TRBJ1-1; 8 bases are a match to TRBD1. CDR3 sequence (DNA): TGTGCCAGCAGTCCCGACTGGGGACAGGCAATGAACACTGAAGCTTTCTTT. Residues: CASSPDWGQAMNTEAFF.